Below, 20 T cell receptor beta chains from the same sample are listed, as sequenced in a study of T-cell reconstitution after alpha-beta-depleted transplantation in children. Preparing the TCRbeta library involved the use of unique molecular identifiers. TCRdb reprocessed the PCR reads with MiXCR, giving one entry per CDR3 protein. The data hold more than 500,000 distinct CDR3 sequences, with about an eighth observed a single time. This sample comprised PBMCs, mostly from graft donor cells, obtained 180 days after TCRalphabeta/CD19-depleted stem cell transplant. All receptors derive from a female patient aged 2-15 years who had a stem cell transplant for aplastic anemia, so the T cells may come from the graft donor.

CDR3 in DNA: TGCAGTGCCCATTTCGGGACAGCCAACAATCAGCCCCAGCATTTT. It codes for CSAHFGTANNQPQHF. The V gene is TRBV20-1, the J gene TRBJ1-5, with TRBD1 matching 7 bases. V was pared by 6 bases and J by 3 bases, with 11 bases of the junction left unmatched. The CDR3 length is 15 residues. Germline assignment: CDR1 DFQATT and CDR2 SNEGSKA (reference sequence).

This chain links TRBV7-2 with TRBJ2-3; TRBD2 matches at 8 bases. This CDR3 comprises 15 residues. From germline, CDR1 is SGHTA and CDR2 FQGNSA. Losses at the gene ends were 6 bases for V and 2 bases for J; bases not matched to a gene: 7. For the CDR3, the DNA is TGTGCCAGCAGGGAGGGTAGCGGGGTCACAGATACGCAGTATTTT. This encodes CASREGSGVTDTQYF.

This clonotype was seen repeatedly, ten times or more. The V call is TRBV12-3 or TRBV12-4, the J call TRBJ2-7; D possibly uses TRBD1 or TRBD2 (5 bases each). The ends were cut back, 1 base at V and 9 bases at J, with 16 bases in the middle. This CDR3 region has 14 residues. In nucleotides, the CDR3 is TGTGCCAGCAGTTTAGGGACACTGACTACGAGGCAGTACGTC. Encoded protein: CASSLGTLTTRQYV.

The chain joins TRBV27 to TRBJ1-1; the D is unclear. Germline-derived CDR1 and CDR2 are MNHEY and SMNVEV (reference sequence). The CDR3 has 15 amino acids. V lost 3 bases and J 3 bases, leaving 14 bases between the germline ends. CDR3 coding DNA: TGTGCCAGCAGTTTTATCCATCTGACCCACACTGAAGCTTTCTTT. This translates into CASSFIHLTHTEAFF.

The table lists this clonotype with a few counts. The rearrangement uses TRBV20-1 and TRBJ2-1; TRBD2 agrees at 11 bases. Germline V gene data show CDR1 as DFQATT and CDR2 as SNEGSKA (reference sequence). The CDR3 runs to 14 residues. Germline trimming cut 1 base from V and 11 bases from J; bases unmatched to any gene: 7. The CDR3 DNA reads TGCAGTGCTAGAGGTGCTGGGACTAGCGGAAAGCAGTTCTTC. It translates to CSARGAGTSGKQFF.

The genes are TRBV6-1 and TRBJ2-3, with 7 bases identical to TRBD2. Germline CDR1 is MNHNS and CDR2 is SASEGT. Trimming cost V 6 bases and J 11 bases; bases outside gene matches: 14. This CDR3 has 14 amino acids. CDR3: CASRLPVETSLQYF. The CDR3 DNA is TGTGCCAGCAGACTCCCCGTGGAGACTAGCCTGCAGTATTTT.

This clonotype was observed a few times. The rearrangement joins TRBV12-3 or TRBV12-4 to TRBJ2-1, with a tentative D call TRBD1 (7 bases). Between the trimmed V and J ends, which lost 3 bases and 3 bases, there was a span of 21 bases. The CDR3 is made up of 18 amino acids. CDR3 in DNA: TGTGCCAGCAGTTTGTTTGGCGCGGGGACAGACCTCTACAATGAGCAGTTCTTC. Residues: CASSLFGAGTDLYNEQFF.

The CDR3 spells CASRTPWDYGYTF. The CDR3 DNA sequence: TGTGCCAGTAGGACTCCTTGGGACTATGGCTACACCTTC. This chain connects TRBV19 to TRBJ1-2; D remains ambiguous. Germline V gene sequence: CDR1 LNHDA, CDR2 SQIVND (reference sequence). There are 13 residues in the CDR3. The germline V and J ends were trimmed by 6 bases and 3 bases, with 11 bases remaining between them.

J is TRBJ2-7 and V is TRBV11-1; 10 nucleotides match TRBD2. The V gene end was trimmed by 10 bases and the J gene end by 0 bases; junction bases not matched to a gene: 18. Germline V lookup: CDR1 SGHAT, CDR2 FQDESV (reference sequence). The length of the CDR3 is 18 residues. In nucleotides, the CDR3 is TGTGCCACCGCTCCGGGCACCGGACTAGCGGCCCTCTCCTACGAGCAGTACTTC. This encodes CATAPGTGLAALSYEQYF.

This clonotype was found a few times. CDR3 loop: CASSLAWTTLHTGELFF. CDR3 DNA sequence: TGTGCCAGCAGCTTAGCTTGGACTACACTGCACACCGGGGAGCTGTTTTTT. This chain joins TRBV7-2 and TRBJ2-2; perhaps TRBD2 as D (6 bases). The V and J ends lost 0 bases and 3 bases respectively, with 14 bases between them. CDR1 is SGHTA and CDR2 is FQGNSA in the germline V gene. The CDR3 extends over 17 amino acids.

This clonotype has only a few counts. The chain combines TRBV20-1 with TRBJ2-7; D is ambiguous. The CDR3 consists of 15 residues. Between the trimmed V and J ends, which lost 5 bases and 6 bases, there was a span of 23 bases. CDR1 and CDR2 (germline): DFQATT, SNEGSKA (reference sequence). The CDR3 spells CSAERPGVLRLEQYF. CDR3 sequence (DNA): TGCAGTGCTGAGAGACCCGGAGTTCTCCGCCTCGAGCAGTACTTC.

This clonotype was recorded many times. The rearrangement links TRBV5-1 to TRBJ2-7; TRBD2 matches 9 bases. V lost 1 base, J lost 2 bases, and 4 bases stayed unmatched. Germline loops: CDR1 SGHRS, CDR2 YFSETQ. The CDR3 contains 15 residues. As DNA, the CDR3 is TGCGCCAGCAGCTTGATGCCTAGCGGGGCCTACGAGCAGTACTTC. Protein: CASSLMPSGAYEQYF.

This clonotype was detected many times. This chain uses TRBV27 with TRBJ2-4; 10 bases match TRBD2. Germline CDR1 reads MNHEY; CDR2 reads SMNVEV (reference sequence). The CDR3 has 17 residues. The J segment lost 5 bases and the V segment lost 2 bases, leaving 9 bases of the junction unmatched. CDR3 region: CASSLRPPGLAENIQYF. Written as DNA, the CDR3 is TGTGCCAGCAGTTTACGGCCCCCCGGACTAGCGGAAAACATTCAGTACTTC.

This clonotype was detected a few times. This chain uses TRBV7-8 with TRBJ1-5; D uncertain. This CDR3 comprises 16 residues. Germline loops: CDR1 SGHVS, CDR2 FQNEAQ. V was cut by 0 bases and J by 0 bases, with 9 bases left in between. CDR3 sequence: CASSLAPVYSNQPQHF. CDR3 bases: TGTGCCAGCAGCTTAGCGCCCGTATATAGCAATCAGCCCCAGCATTTT.

The gene calls are TRBV5-1 and TRBJ1-4, with D maybe TRBD1 (5 bases). Deletions cut 0 bases from V and 3 bases from J, with 12 bases between. Germline loops: CDR1 SGHRS, CDR2 YFSETQ. The length of the CDR3 is 16 residues. The CDR3 sequence: CASSLAGGASNEKLFF. In nucleotides, the CDR3 is TGCGCCAGCAGCTTGGCGGGAGGGGCGTCTAATGAAAAACTGTTTTTT.

The chain is built from TRBV10-3 and TRBJ2-2, with 14 bases matching TRBD2. This CDR3 is 17 amino acids long. The V gene's germline CDR1 is ENHRY and CDR2 SYGVKD. V lost 6 bases to trimming and J lost 5 bases; unmatched junction nucleotides: 8. The CDR3 DNA reads as TGTGCCATCAGGGGCGGACTAGCGGGAGGAAGGACCGGGGAGCTGTTTTTT. Protein: CAIRGGLAGGRTGELFF.

The J gene is TRBJ2-7, the V gene TRBV29-1; D not resolved. The CDR3 is 11 amino acids. V lost 4 bases, J lost 6 bases, and 10 bases lay in between. Germline CDR1 SQVTM, CDR2 ANQGSEA. CDR3 amino acids: CSVAGWGEQYF. DNA of the CDR3: TGCAGCGTTGCTGGATGGGGCGAGCAGTACTTC.

In DNA, the CDR3 is TGCGCCAGCAGCCAAGATCCTAGCGGGAGGGTTGTTAGCTCCTACAATGAGCAGTTCTTC. Translated: CASSQDPSGRVVSSYNEQFF. The genes are TRBV4-3 and TRBJ2-1; 12 bases line up with TRBD2. The trim removed 0 bases at V and 0 bases at J, leaving 9 bases unmatched. Germline CDR1 reads LGHNA; CDR2 reads YSLEER. This CDR3 comprises 20 residues.

The genes are TRBV4-3 and TRBJ2-7; a weak D match, TRBD2 (5 bases). The CDR3 loop spans 13 amino acids. The germline V and J ends were trimmed by 2 bases and 5 bases, with 10 bases remaining between them. Germline lookup yields CDR1 LGHNA and CDR2 YSLEER. The CDR3 nucleotides are TGCGCCAGCAGCCAAACCGGGAACAACGAGCAGTACTTC. Its translation is CASSQTGNNEQYF.

The chain couples TRBV6-6 to TRBJ1-2; the match to TRBD1 covers 8 bases. CDR3 size: 12 residues. Per germline, CDR1 MNHNY and CDR2 SVGAGI (reference sequence). The trim removed 4 bases at V and 8 bases at J, leaving 3 bases unmatched. The CDR3 nucleotides read TGTGCCAGCAGTTCAGGGGGCTGGGGCTACACCTTC. Translated: CASSSGGWGYTF.